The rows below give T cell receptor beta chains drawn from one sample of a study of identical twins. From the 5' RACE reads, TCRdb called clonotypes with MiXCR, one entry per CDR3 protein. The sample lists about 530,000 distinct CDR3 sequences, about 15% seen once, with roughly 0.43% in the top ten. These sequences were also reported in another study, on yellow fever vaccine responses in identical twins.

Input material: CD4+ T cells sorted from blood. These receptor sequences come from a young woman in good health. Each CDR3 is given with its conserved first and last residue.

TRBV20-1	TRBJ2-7	CSAFLTGSSGEQYF
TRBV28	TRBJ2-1	CASGLGASARIEQFF
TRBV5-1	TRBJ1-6	CASSLLGVIGSPLHF
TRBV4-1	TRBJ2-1	CASSQGQSGPRYNEQFF
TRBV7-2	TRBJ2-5	CASSAGGYQETQYF
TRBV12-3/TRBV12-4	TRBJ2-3	CASSSRDPSSTDTQYF
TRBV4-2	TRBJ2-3	CASSQDVAALDTQYF
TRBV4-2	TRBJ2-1	CASSQDPGRNEQFF
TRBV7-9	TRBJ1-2	CASSSTIGGTTSLGYTF
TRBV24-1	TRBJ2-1	CATSFGGGVSYNEQFF
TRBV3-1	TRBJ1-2	CASSQIFYGYTF
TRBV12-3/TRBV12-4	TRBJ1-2	CASSPREGGNYGYTF
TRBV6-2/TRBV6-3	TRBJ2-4	CASSDGTPNIQYF
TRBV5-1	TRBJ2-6	CASRSRANVLTF
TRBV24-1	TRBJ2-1	CATSDPGLGTNEQFF
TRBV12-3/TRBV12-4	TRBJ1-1	CASIEQGAGEAFF
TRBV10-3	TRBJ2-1	CAISRTSGDVNEQFF
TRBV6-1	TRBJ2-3	CASSFTTGNTDTQYF
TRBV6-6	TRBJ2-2	CASRNIEAGELFF
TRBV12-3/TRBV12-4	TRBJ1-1	CASSLYPGPTEAFF
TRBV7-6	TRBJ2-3	CASSFYFGDGTDTQYF
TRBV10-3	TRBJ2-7	CATLSGVSRTGEQYF
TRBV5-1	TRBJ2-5	CASSSGGHDSFQETQYF
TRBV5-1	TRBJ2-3	CASRVGTLSTDTQYF
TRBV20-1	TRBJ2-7	CSASDGPPWEQYF
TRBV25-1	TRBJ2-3	CASSDFSDTQYF
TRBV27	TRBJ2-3	CASSLTAGGSTDTQYF